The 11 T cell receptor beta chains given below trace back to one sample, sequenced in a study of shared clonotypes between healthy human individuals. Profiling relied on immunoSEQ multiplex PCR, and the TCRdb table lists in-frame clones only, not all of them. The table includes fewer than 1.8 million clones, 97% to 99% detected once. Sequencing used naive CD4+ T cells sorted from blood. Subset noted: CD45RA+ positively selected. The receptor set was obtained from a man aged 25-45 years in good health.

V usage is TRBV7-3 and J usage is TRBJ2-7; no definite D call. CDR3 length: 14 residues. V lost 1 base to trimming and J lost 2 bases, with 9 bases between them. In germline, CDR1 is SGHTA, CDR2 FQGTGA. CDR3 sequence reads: CASSLRHPPYEQYF. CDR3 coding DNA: TGTGCCAGCAGCTTAAGACACCCGCCCTACGAGCAGTACTTC.

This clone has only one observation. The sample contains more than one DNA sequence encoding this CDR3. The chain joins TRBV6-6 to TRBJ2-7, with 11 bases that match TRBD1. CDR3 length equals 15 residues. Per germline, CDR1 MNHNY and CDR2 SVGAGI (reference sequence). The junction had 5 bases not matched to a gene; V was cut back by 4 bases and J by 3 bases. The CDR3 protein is CASSSPDRGLYEQYF. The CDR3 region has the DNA TGTGCCAGCAGTTCCCCGGACAGGGGGCTCTACGAGCAGTACTTC.

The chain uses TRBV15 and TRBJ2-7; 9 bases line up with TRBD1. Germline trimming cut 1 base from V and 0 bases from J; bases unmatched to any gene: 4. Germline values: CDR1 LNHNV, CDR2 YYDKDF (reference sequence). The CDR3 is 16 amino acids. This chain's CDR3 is CATSRGGTGFSYEQYF. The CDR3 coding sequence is TGTGCCACCAGCAGAGGAGGGACAGGGTTCTCCTACGAGCAGTACTTC. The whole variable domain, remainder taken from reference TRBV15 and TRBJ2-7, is DAMVIQNPRYQVTQFGKPVTLSCSQTLNHNVMYWYQQKSSQAPKLLFHYYDKDFNNEADTPDNFQSRRPNTSFCFLDIRSPGLGDTAMYLCATSRGGTGFSYEQYFGPGTRLTVT.

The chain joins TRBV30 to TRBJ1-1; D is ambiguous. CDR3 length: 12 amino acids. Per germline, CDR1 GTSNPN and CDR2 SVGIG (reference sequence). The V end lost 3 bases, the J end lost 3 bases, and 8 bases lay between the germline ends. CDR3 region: CAWRIRDTEAFF. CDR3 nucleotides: TGTGCCTGGAGAATTCGGGACACTGAAGCTTTCTTT.

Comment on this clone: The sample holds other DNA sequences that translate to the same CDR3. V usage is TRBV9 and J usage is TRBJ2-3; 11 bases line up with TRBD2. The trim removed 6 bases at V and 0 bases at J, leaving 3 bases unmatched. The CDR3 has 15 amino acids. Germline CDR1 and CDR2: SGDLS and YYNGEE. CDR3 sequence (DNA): TGTGCCAGCACTGGGACTAGCGGCAGCACAGATACGCAGTATTTT. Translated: CASTGTSGSTDTQYF.

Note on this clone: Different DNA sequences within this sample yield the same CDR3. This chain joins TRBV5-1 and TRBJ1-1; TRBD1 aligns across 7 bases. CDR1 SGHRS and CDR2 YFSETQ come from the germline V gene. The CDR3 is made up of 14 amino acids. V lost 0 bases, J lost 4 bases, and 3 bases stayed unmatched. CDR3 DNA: TGCGCCAGCAGCTTGGAGACAGGGCGCACTGAAGCTTTCTTT. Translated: CASSLETGRTEAFF.

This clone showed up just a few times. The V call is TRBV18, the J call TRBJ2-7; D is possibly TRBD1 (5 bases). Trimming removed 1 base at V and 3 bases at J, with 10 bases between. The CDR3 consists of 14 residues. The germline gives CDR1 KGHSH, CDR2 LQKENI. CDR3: CASSPLQANYEQYF. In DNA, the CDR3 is TGTGCCAGCTCACCACTACAGGCTAACTACGAGCAGTACTTC.

In DNA, the CDR3 is TGCAGCGTCCATTCGGGGGGGGCGTCTCGATACTGGGCAAACACTGAAGCTTTCTTT. It codes for CSVHSGGASRYWANTEAFF. This chain uses TRBV29-1 with TRBJ1-1; D perhaps matches TRBD1 (6 bases). The V end was cut by 6 bases, the J end by 2 bases, with 31 bases between. CDR1 SQVTM and CDR2 ANQGSEA come from the germline V gene. CDR3 length: 19 residues.

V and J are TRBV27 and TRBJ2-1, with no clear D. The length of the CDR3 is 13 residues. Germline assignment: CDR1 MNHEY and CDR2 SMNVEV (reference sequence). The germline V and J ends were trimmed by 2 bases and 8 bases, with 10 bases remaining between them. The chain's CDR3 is CASSLRITHEQFF. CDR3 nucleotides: TGTGCCAGCAGTTTAAGGATCACCCATGAGCAGTTCTTC.

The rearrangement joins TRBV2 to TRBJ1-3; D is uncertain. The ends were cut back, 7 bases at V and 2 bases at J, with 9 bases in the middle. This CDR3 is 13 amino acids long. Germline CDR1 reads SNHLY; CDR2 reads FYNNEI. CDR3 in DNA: TGTGCCAGCACCCAGACAACTGGAAACACCATATATTTT. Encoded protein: CASTQTTGNTIYF.

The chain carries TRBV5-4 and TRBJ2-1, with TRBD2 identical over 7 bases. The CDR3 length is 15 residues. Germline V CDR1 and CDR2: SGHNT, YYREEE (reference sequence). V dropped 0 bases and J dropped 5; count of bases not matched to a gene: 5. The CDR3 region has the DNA TGTGCCAGCAGCTTGGCGGGAGGATCGAACAATGAGCAGTTCTTC. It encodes CASSLAGGSNNEQFF.